This T cell receptor (beta chain) was identified in a study of blood T cell repertoires in COVID-19. The overall study: Material from acute and convalescent COVID-19 was sourced from the United States, Italy and Spain. PBMCs, B-cell-depleted T cells, or T cells provided the cDNA or gDNA that made up the material.

Per the original methods: Reference gene primer amplification in the assay estimated nucleated cell counts. The table came from immunoSEQ multiplex PCR; TCRdb's copy has only in-frame clones and leaves some out. V and J calls and clone size are those listed in that table; D and trimming were worked out from the DNA. The sample has about 260,000 clones; over 80% are singletons. Comments on this clone: The junction does not match germline at one end; this may be a read error.

The CDR3 totals 16 residues. Germline V gene lookup returns CDR1 MNHEY and CDR2 SVGAGI. This chain uses TRBV6-5 with TRBJ1-2; TRBD1 agrees at 10 bases. This clonotype was sampled from a woman aged 40 to 50 with acute or convalescent COVID-19. What was sequenced was peripheral blood. Written as DNA, the CDR3 is TGTGCCAGCAGCTACTCCGGGACAGGGGCCTACTTTGGCTACACCTTC. It specifies CASSYSGTGAYFGYTF.